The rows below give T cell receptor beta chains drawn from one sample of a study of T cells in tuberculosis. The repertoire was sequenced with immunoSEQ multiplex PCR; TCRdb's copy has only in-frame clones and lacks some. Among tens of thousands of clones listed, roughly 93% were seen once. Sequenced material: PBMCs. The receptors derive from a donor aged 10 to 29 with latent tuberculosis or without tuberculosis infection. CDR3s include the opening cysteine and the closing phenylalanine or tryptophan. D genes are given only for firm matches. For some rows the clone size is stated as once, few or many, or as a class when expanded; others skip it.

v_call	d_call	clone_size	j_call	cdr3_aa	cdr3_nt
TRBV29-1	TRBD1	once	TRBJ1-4	CSVGQRLNEKLFF	TGCAGCGTGGGACAGAGACTGAATGAAAAACTGTTTTTT
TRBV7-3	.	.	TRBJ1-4	CASSSSATNEKLFF	TGTGCCAGCAGCTCGTCAGCAACTAATGAAAAACTGTTTTTT
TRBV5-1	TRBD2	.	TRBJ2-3	CASSLGTSGGPRDPFPSTDTQYF	TGCGCCAGCAGCTTGGGGACTAGCGGGGGCCCCCGAGACCCATTCCCTAGCACAGATACGCAGTATTTT
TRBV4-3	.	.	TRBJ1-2	CASSQDATGPTYNYGYTF	TGCGCCAGCAGCCAAGATGCTACAGGGCCCACCTATAACTATGGCTACACCTTC
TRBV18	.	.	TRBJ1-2	CASSPPSLPYGYTF	TGTGCCAGCTCACCACCAAGCCTTCCCTATGGCTACACCTTC
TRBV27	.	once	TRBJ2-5	CASSWFSGEQETQYF	TGTGCCAGCAGTTGGTTCTCGGGTGAACAAGAGACCCAGTACTTC
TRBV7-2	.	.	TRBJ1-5	CASSSGRSKARDQPQHF	TGTGCCAGCAGCTCCGGGAGGTCCAAAGCCCGGGATCAGCCCCAGCATTTT
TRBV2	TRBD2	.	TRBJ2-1	CASSEEIGGGNEQFF	TGTGCCAGCAGTGAAGAGATTGGCGGGGGCAATGAGCAGTTCTTC
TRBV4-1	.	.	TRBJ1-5	CASSQVWDTSNQPQHF	TGCGCCAGCAGCCAAGTTTGGGACACCAGCAATCAGCCCCAGCATTTT
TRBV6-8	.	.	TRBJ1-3	CASWQAPLGGNTIYF	TGTGCCTCTTGGCAGGCCCCACTTGGGGGAAACACCATATATTTT
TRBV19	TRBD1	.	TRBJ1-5	CASEFGQGAYQPQHF	TGTGCCAGTGAATTCGGACAGGGGGCATATCAGCCCCAGCATTTT
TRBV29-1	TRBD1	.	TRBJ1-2	CSEKQGADYGYTF	TGCAGCGAGAAGCAGGGGGCGGACTATGGCTACACCTTC
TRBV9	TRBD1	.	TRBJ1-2	CASSEGEQGAPGYTF	TGTGCCAGCAGCGAGGGGGAACAGGGGGCGCCCGGCTACACCTTC
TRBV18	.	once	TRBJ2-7	CASSLGTTYEQYF	TGTGCCAGCTCCCTCGGGACAACCTACGAGCAGTACTTC
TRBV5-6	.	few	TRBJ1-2	CASSPRDYGYTF	TGTGCCAGCAGCCCCCGTGACTATGGCTACACCTTC
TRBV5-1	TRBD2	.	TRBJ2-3	CASTRTSGHGTDTQYF	TGCGCCAGCACCCGAACTAGCGGGCACGGCACAGATACGCAGTATTTT
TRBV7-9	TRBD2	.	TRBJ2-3	CASSLGRLAGNRSTDTQYF	TGTGCCAGCAGCTTAGGCCGGCTAGCGGGGAACCGGAGCACAGATACGCAGTATTTT
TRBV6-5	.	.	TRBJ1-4	CASSYVGRGTNEKLFF	TGTGCCAGCAGTTACGTGGGAAGGGGAACTAATGAAAAACTGTTTTTT
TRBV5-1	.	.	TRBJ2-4	CASSRGTTGMAKNIQYF	TGCGCCAGCAGCCGGGGGACGACGGGTATGGCCAAAAACATTCAGTACTTC
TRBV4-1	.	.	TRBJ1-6	CASSQVITRVDHHSPLHF	TGCGCCAGCAGCCAAGTCATAACCAGGGTGGATCATCATTCACCCCTCCACTTT
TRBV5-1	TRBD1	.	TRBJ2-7	CASSLWDRAYEQYF	TGCGCCAGCAGCTTGTGGGACAGGGCCTACGAGCAGTACTTC
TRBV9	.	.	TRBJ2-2	CASSHRDSINTGELFF	TGTGCCAGCAGCCACCGGGACTCGATTAACACCGGGGAGCTGTTTTTT
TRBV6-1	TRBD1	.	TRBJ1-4	CASSEGDRAVTNEKLFF	TGTGCCAGCAGTGAGGGGGACAGGGCGGTTACTAATGAAAAACTGTTTTTT
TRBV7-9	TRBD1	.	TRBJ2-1	CASRGQGEEQFF	TGTGCCAGCAGGGGGCAGGGGGAAGAGCAGTTCTTC
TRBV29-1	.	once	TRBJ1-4	CSVGEEKLFF	TGCAGCGTTGGCGAGGAAAAACTGTTTTTT
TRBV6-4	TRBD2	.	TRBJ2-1	CASSDSTSGGANEQFF	TGTGCCAGCAGTGACTCGACTAGCGGGGGGGCCAATGAGCAGTTCTTC
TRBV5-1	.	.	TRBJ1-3	CASSPYGDSGNTIYF	TGCGCCAGCAGTCCATACGGGGACTCTGGAAACACCATATATTTT
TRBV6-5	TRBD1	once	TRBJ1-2	CASSRDREIGGYTF	TGTGCCAGCAGTCGGGACAGGGAAATCGGTGGCTACACCTTC
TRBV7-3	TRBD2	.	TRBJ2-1	CASSLSGGPYNEQFF	TGTGCCAGCAGCCTTAGCGGGGGTCCCTACAATGAGCAGTTCTTC
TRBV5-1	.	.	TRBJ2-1	CASAAQSPLLGEQFF	TGCGCCTCCGCCGCGCAGAGTCCACTACTTGGCGAGCAGTTCTTC
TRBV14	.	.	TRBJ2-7	CASRQSPGHSYEQYF	TGTGCCAGCAGACAGTCCCCAGGACACTCCTACGAGCAGTACTTC
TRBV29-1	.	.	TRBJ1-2	CSVEADGYTF	TGCAGCGTTGAGGCGGATGGCTACACCTTC
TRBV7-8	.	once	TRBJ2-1	CASSPSVPEQFF	TGTGCCAGCAGCCCATCGGTCCCTGAGCAGTTCTTC
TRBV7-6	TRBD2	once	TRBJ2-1	CASSTGGNEQFF	TGTGCCAGCAGTACCGGGGGGAATGAGCAGTTCTTC
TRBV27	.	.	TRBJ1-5	CASREREGPQHF	TGTGCCAGCCGGGAAAGGGAGGGGCCCCAGCATTTT
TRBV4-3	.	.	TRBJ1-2	CASSQWGNYGYTF	TGCGCCAGCAGCCAATGGGGCAACTATGGCTACACCTTC
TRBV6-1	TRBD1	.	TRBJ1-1	CASSEDRQGRAFF	TGTGCCAGCAGTGAAGACAGACAGGGACGCGCTTTCTTT
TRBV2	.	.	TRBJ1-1	CASSPQRQVSNTEAFF	TGTGCCAGCAGCCCACAGAGACAGGTATCGAACACTGAAGCTTTCTTT
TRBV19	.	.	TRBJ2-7	CASSIVAARSSYEQYF	TGTGCCAGTAGTATAGTGGCGGCCCGGTCCTCCTACGAGCAGTACTTC
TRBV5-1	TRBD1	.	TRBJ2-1	CASSFRRGQTSTYNEQFF	TGCGCCAGCAGCTTCCGAAGGGGGCAGACGAGTACCTACAATGAGCAGTTCTTC
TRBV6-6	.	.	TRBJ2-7	CASSLHRQALSDEQYF	TGTGCCAGCAGCCTACATCGACAGGCCCTGTCGGACGAGCAGTACTTC
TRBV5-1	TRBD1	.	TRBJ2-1	CASSSGTGFINEQFF	TGCGCCAGCAGTTCCGGGACAGGGTTTATCAATGAGCAGTTCTTC
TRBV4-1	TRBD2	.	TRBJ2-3	CASSTAGGSTDTQYF	TGCGCCAGCAGCACCGCGGGGGGGAGCACAGATACGCAGTATTTT
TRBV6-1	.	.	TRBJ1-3	CASRYIRDSGNTIYF	TGTGCCAGCCGATACATCCGGGACTCTGGAAACACCATATATTTT
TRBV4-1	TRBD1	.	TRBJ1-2	CASSYPPGQPNYGYTF	TGCGCCAGCAGCTACCCTCCGGGACAGCCTAACTATGGCTACACCTTC
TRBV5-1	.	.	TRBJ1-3	CASSLGQAAGNTIYF	TGCGCCAGCAGCTTAGGTCAGGCAGCTGGAAACACCATATATTTT
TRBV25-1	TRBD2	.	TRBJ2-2	CASSEYTDSGDGELFF	TGTGCCAGCAGTGAATATACCGATAGCGGGGACGGGGAGCTGTTTTTT
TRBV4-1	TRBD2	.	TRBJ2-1	CASSQSPLAGGLSGEQFF	TGCGCCAGCAGCCAATCGCCTCTAGCGGGGGGGCTTTCTGGTGAGCAGTTCTTC
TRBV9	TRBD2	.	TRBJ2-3	CASSASGATDTQYF	TGTGCCAGCAGCGCTAGCGGGGCTACGGATACGCAGTATTTT
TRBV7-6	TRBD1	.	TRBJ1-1	CASSLVQDRELSAFF	TGTGCCAGCAGCTTAGTTCAGGACAGGGAATTGTCAGCTTTCTTT
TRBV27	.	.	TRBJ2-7	CASSLQPPGVEQYF	TGTGCCAGCAGTTTACAGCCCCCCGGAGTAGAGCAGTACTTC
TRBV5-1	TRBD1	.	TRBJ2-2	CASSDRGPGTGELFF	TGCGCCAGCAGCGACAGGGGGCCGGGGACCGGGGAGCTGTTTTTT
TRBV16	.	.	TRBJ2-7	CASSQGFRSSYEQYF	TGTGCCAGCAGCCAAGGGTTCCGGAGCTCCTACGAGCAGTACTTC
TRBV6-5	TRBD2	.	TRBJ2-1	CASSLGLGGEQFF	TGTGCCAGCAGCCTGGGACTAGGGGGTGAGCAGTTCTTC